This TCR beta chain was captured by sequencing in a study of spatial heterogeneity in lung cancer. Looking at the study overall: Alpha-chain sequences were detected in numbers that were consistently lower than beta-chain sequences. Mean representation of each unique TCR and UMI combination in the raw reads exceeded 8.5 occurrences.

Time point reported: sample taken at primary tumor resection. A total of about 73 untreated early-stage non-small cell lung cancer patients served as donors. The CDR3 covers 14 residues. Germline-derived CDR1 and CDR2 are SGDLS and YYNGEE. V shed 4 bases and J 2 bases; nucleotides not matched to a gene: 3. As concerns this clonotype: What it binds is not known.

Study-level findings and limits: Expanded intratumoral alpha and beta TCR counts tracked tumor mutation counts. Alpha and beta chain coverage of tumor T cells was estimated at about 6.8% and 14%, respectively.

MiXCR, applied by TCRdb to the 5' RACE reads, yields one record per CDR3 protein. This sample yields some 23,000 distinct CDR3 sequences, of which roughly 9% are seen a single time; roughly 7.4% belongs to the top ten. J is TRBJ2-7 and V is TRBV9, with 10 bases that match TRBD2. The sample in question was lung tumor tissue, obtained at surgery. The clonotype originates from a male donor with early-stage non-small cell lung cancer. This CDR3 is CASSLAGVPYEQYF. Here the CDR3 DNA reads TGTGCCAGCAGCCTAGCGGGGGTCCCCTACGAGCAGTACTTC.